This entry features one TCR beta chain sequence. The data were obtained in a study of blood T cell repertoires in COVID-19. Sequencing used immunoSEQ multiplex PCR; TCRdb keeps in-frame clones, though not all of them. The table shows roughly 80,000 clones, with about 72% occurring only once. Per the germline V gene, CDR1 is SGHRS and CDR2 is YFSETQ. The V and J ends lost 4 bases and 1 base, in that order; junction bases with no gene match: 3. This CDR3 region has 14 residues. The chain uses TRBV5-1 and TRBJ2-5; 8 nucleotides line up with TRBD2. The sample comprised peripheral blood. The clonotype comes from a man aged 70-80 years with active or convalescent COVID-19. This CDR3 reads CASSPGGGQETQYF. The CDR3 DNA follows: TGCGCCAGCAGCCCCGGGGGGGGCCAAGAGACCCAGTACTTC.